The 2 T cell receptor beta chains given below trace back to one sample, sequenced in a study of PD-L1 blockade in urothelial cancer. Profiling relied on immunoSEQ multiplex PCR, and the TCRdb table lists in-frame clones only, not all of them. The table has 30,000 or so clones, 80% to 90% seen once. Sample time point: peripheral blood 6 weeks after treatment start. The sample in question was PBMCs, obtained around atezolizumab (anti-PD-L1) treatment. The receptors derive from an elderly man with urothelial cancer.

CDR3: CAISGEPETQYF. The CDR3 DNA reads as TGTGCCATCAGTGGGGAGCCGGAGACCCAGTACTTC. The V and J genes are TRBV10-3 and TRBJ2-5, with a weak D call TRBD2 (5 bases). Trimming stripped 4 bases from V and 5 bases from J, with 8 bases between. Looked up from germline, CDR1 is ENHRY and CDR2 is SYGVKD. This CDR3 contains 12 residues.

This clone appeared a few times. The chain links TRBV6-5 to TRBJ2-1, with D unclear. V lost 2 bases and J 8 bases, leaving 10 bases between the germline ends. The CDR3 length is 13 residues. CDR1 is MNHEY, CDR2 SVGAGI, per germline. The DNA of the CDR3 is TGTGCCAGCAGTTACACTAACTTCGATGAGCAGTTCTTC. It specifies CASSYTNFDEQFF.